The 27 T cell receptor beta chains presented below share a single source sample, sequenced in a study of cytomegalovirus exposure and HLA in healthy donors. The study ran its PCR with 60 Vbeta and 13 Jbeta primers. The repertoire was sequenced with immunoSEQ multiplex PCR; TCRdb's copy has only in-frame clones and lacks some. The sample carries some 120,000 clones, over 6.5% recorded once. The sequenced sample was PBMCs. The receptors were sampled from a woman between 40 and 55 years old in good health and CMV-seropositive.

This clone was observed a handful of times. The chain links TRBV19 to TRBJ1-5; D gene uncertain. Trimming pared 2 bases from V and 2 bases from J, leaving 13 bases between. Germline V gene lookup returns CDR1 LNHDA and CDR2 SQIVND (reference sequence). This CDR3 spans 16 amino acids. As DNA, the CDR3 is TGTGCCAGTAGTATATCGGGTGGTGTTGGCAATCAGCCCCAGCATTTT. This encodes CASSISGGVGNQPQHF.

The chain links TRBV7-2 to TRBJ1-1, with D possibly TRBD1 on 6 matching bases. The V end lost 3 bases, the J end lost 7 bases, and 12 bases lay between the germline ends. Germline V gene data show CDR1 as SGHTA and CDR2 as FQGNSA. CDR3 length: 13 amino acids. CDR3 DNA sequence: TGTGCCAGCAGCTTCACCGGACAGAATGAAGCTTTCTTT. It yields the protein CASSFTGQNEAFF.

This clone came up a few times. V gene TRBV9 combines with J gene TRBJ2-1; TRBD2 agrees at 7 bases. The V gene end was trimmed by 4 bases and the J gene end by 7 bases; junction bases not matched to a gene: 8. CDR3 length: 14 residues. The germline CDR1 and CDR2 sequences are SGDLS and YYNGEE. CDR3 coding DNA: TGTGCCAGCAGCACCCGCGGGGGACCTAATGAGCAGTTCTTC. As protein: CASSTRGGPNEQFF.

This clone showed up just a few times. The CDR3 reads CSIRDTGNEKLFF. The CDR3 DNA is TGCAGCATTCGTGACACAGGGAATGAAAAACTGTTTTTT. V and J are TRBV29-1 and TRBJ1-4; maybe TRBD1 (6 bases). This CDR3 has 13 residues. Germline-derived CDR1 and CDR2 are SQVTM and ANQGSEA. Trimming cost V 8 bases and J 5 bases, with 15 bases left between them.

This chain connects TRBV10-3 to TRBJ2-7, with 7 positions matching TRBD2. The CDR3 contains 13 residues. Germline CDR1 and CDR2: ENHRY and SYGVKD. Germline trimming cut 9 bases from V and 5 bases from J; bases unmatched to any gene: 10. CDR3 coding DNA: TGTGCCATAGGCGGGGGAGGGTTACACGAGCAGTACTTC. This translates into CAIGGGGLHEQYF.

The gene calls are TRBV28 and TRBJ1-4, with a weak D call TRBD1 (6 bases). V was clipped by 6 bases and J by 8 bases, with 19 bases between them. The germline V gene encodes CDR1 MDHEN and CDR2 SYDVKM. The CDR3 spans 15 residues. For the CDR3, the DNA is TGTGCCAGCAGAGGGGGTGCAGGGCAGGAGGAAAAACTGTTTTTT. Amino acids: CASRGGAGQEEKLFF.

J is TRBJ2-3 and V is TRBV10-3; D ambiguous. V was cut by 4 bases and J by 3 bases, with 2 bases left in between. Germline V gene sequence: CDR1 ENHRY, CDR2 SYGVKD. This CDR3 is 11 amino acids long. The chain's CDR3 is CAISATDTQYF. The CDR3 bases are TGTGCCATCAGTGCGACAGATACGCAGTATTTT.

The chain carries TRBV2 and TRBJ1-3; D is possibly TRBD1 (5 bases). CDR3 length: 14 amino acids. CDR1 is SNHLY, CDR2 FYNNEI, per germline. V lost 4 bases, J lost 1 base, and 8 bases lay in between. CDR3 DNA: TGTGCCAGCAGTGTGCAGGGATCTGGAAACACCATATATTTT. Its protein product is CASSVQGSGNTIYF.

This clone has a handful of counts. The rearrangement joins TRBV2 to TRBJ2-1; the D gene is possibly TRBD2 (5 bases). Deletions cut 4 bases from V and 4 bases from J, with 8 bases between. Germline values: CDR1 SNHLY, CDR2 FYNNEI. The CDR3 sequence is 13 residues long. For the CDR3, the DNA is TGTGCCAGCAGTGTGAGGGCGTACAATGAGCAGTTCTTC. Translating it yields CASSVRAYNEQFF.

This clone was counted a few times. CDR3 region: CAGKWEWSTEAFF. The CDR3 DNA follows: TGTGCCGGAAAGTGGGAGTGGAGCACTGAAGCTTTCTTT. The V gene is TRBV6-1, the J gene TRBJ1-1; no reliable D call. CDR1 is MNHNS, CDR2 SASEGT, per germline. There are 13 residues in the CDR3. V lost 11 bases and J 4 bases, leaving 17 bases between the germline ends.

CDR3 amino acids: CASSPEINRGPYGYTF. The CDR3 coding sequence is TGTGCCAGCAGCCCCGAAATCAACAGGGGCCCCTATGGCTACACCTTC. This chain uses TRBV4-2 with TRBJ1-2; 7 bases map to TRBD1. This CDR3 region has 16 residues. CDR1 and CDR2 (germline): LGHNA, YNFKEQ. The trim removed 4 bases at V and 4 bases at J, leaving 12 bases unmatched.

This chain links TRBV5-8 with TRBJ2-7, with 8 bases aligning to TRBD1. The length of the CDR3 is 15 residues. Trimming at V came to 4 bases and at J to 0 bases, leaving 6 bases not matched to a gene. CDR1 is SGHTS, CDR2 YDEGEE, per germline. CDR3 sequence: CASSTGTGASYEQYF. CDR3 sequence (DNA): TGTGCCAGCAGCACCGGGACAGGCGCCTCCTACGAGCAGTACTTC.

This clone has a handful of counts. The rearrangement joins TRBV10-2 to TRBJ1-2, with D unclear. V lost 1 base, J lost 2 bases, and 8 bases lay in between. Per germline, CDR1 WSHSY and CDR2 SAAADI. The CDR3 covers 14 residues. CDR3 protein: CASSEWAGNYGYTF. CDR3 bases: TGCGCCAGCAGTGAGTGGGCGGGGAACTATGGCTACACCTTC.

V and J are TRBV28 and TRBJ1-2; a possible D gene is TRBD1 (6 bases). The germline V gene encodes CDR1 MDHEN and CDR2 SYDVKM. Deletions cut 4 bases from V and 5 bases from J, with 23 bases between. CDR3 length equals 17 residues. For the CDR3, the DNA is TGTGCCAGCAGTTCGGGCGCTGACGGGGGGCCAGGATATGGCTACACCTTC. Amino acids: CASSSGADGGPGYGYTF.

This clone showed up just a few times. The J gene is TRBJ2-7, the V gene TRBV5-1, with unresolved D. Trimming left V 2 bases short and J 7 bases short, with 13 bases between. The germline V gene has CDR1 SGHRS and CDR2 YFSETQ. The CDR3 is made up of 13 amino acids. The CDR3 here is CASSLEVSLEQYF. CDR3 nucleotides: TGCGCCAGCAGCTTAGAGGTCTCCCTGGAGCAGTACTTC.

Only a few counts were recorded for this clone. The genes are TRBV6-5 and TRBJ2-6; 8 positions match TRBD1. Unmatched junction bases numbered 4, after V lost 4 bases and J lost 2 bases. This CDR3 comprises 16 residues. Per the germline V gene, CDR1 is MNHEY and CDR2 is SVGAGI. CDR3 sequence: CASSSPTGAGANVLTF. The CDR3 coding sequence is TGTGCCAGCAGTTCCCCGACAGGGGCTGGGGCCAACGTCCTGACTTTC.

The sample holds a few counts of this clone. The chain links TRBV28 to TRBJ2-3, with a tentative D call TRBD1 (5 bases). This CDR3 comprises 16 residues. V was shortened by 2 bases and J by 1 base, with 13 bases between the two germline ends. Germline-derived CDR1 and CDR2 are MDHEN and SYDVKM. Written as DNA, the CDR3 is TGTGCCAGCAGTTTACCGCAAGGGGCCGGCACAGATACGCAGTATTTT. Translated: CASSLPQGAGTDTQYF.

The rearrangement links TRBV5-1 to TRBJ2-7, with D possibly being TRBD1 (7 bases). V was trimmed by 0 bases and J by 7 bases, leaving 23 bases between them. There are 17 residues in the CDR3. Germline CDR1 is SGHRS and CDR2 is YFSETQ. CDR3 coding DNA: TGCGCCAGCAGCTTGGAGGCAGGGGGGCTTGGATTCTGGGAGCAGTACTTC. As protein: CASSLEAGGLGFWEQYF. Complete variable domain (other parts from reference TRBV5-1 and TRBJ2-7): KAGVTQTPRYLIKTRGQQVTLSCSPISGHRSVSWYQQTPGQGLQFLFEYFSETQRNKGNFPGRFSGRQFSNSRSEMNVSTLELGDSALYLCASSLEAGGLGFWEQYFGPGTRLTVT.

This clone was observed a handful of times. The J gene is TRBJ2-5, the V gene TRBV5-1, with 8 bases fitting TRBD2. This CDR3 is 13 amino acids long. Germline V lookup: CDR1 SGHRS, CDR2 YFSETQ. The V and J ends lost 4 bases and 7 bases, in that order; junction bases with no gene match: 6. The CDR3 bases are TGCGCCAGCAGCGAAGCGGGAGCCGGGACCCAGTACTTC. This codes for CASSEAGAGTQYF. Variable domain in full (rest from reference TRBV5-1 and TRBJ2-5): KAGVTQTPRYLIKTRGQQVTLSCSPISGHRSVSWYQQTPGQGLQFLFEYFSETQRNKGNFPGRFSGRQFSNSRSEMNVSTLELGDSALYLCASSEAGAGTQYFGPGTRLLVL.

V gene TRBV4-1 combines with J gene TRBJ1-2, with 12 bases fitting TRBD1. Trimming cost V 2 bases and J 7 bases; bases outside gene matches: 17. The length of the CDR3 is 19 residues. Germline loops: CDR1 MGHRA, CDR2 YSYEKL. Here the CDR3 reads CASSQNFPRGQGAPGGYTF. CDR3 in DNA: TGCGCCAGCAGCCAAAATTTCCCGCGGGGACAGGGGGCGCCGGGTGGCTACACCTTC.

V and J are TRBV11-2 and TRBJ2-1, with a possible D match to TRBD2 (5 bases). This CDR3 has 16 amino acids. The ends were cut back, 1 base at V and 0 bases at J, with 10 bases in the middle. Germline V CDR1 and CDR2: SGHAT, FQNNGV. The CDR3 region is CASSLGTGSSYNEQFF. Here the CDR3 DNA reads TGTGCCAGCAGCTTAGGTACGGGGAGCTCCTACAATGAGCAGTTCTTC.

The V and J genes are TRBV2 and TRBJ2-7; D call uncertain. The CDR3 is 13 amino acids. V was pared by 6 bases and J by 0 bases, with 9 bases between. Germline CDR1 and CDR2: SNHLY and FYNNEI. In DNA, the CDR3 is TGTGCCAGCAGCTCCGGGTTCTCCTACGAGCAGTACTTC. Its translation is CASSSGFSYEQYF.

This clone has a handful of counts. The chain carries TRBV5-1 and TRBJ2-7; possible D gene TRBD1, 5 bases. CDR1 and CDR2 from the germline V gene are SGHRS and YFSETQ. The V gene lost 1 base and the J gene lost 3 bases, with 14 bases spanning the gap. The CDR3 covers 15 residues. The CDR3 here is CASSLTGQGLYEQYF. CDR3 coding DNA: TGCGCCAGCAGCTTGACGGGCCAGGGCCTCTACGAGCAGTACTTC.

This clone has only a few counts. The gene calls are TRBV5-1 and TRBJ2-6; D not certain. The CDR3 runs to 15 residues. Per the germline V gene, CDR1 is SGHRS and CDR2 is YFSETQ. V lost 0 bases, J lost 2 bases, and 6 bases lay in between. The CDR3 DNA reads as TGCGCCAGCAGCTTGGGTTCCACTGGGGCCAACGTCCTGACTTTC. Translated, it gives CASSLGSTGANVLTF.

The gene calls are TRBV19 and TRBJ1-2, with D uncertain. The ends were cut back, 9 bases at V and 5 bases at J, with 16 bases in the middle. Germline CDR1 reads LNHDA; CDR2 reads SQIVND (reference sequence). CDR3 length: 13 residues. The CDR3 DNA follows: TGTGCCAGCTCTGGGCCGGAACCTTATGGCTACACCTTC. Translation: CASSGPEPYGYTF.

This clone has more than one count but fewer than ten. The J gene is TRBJ2-7, the V gene TRBV30; possible D gene TRBD1, 6 bases. V dropped 8 bases and J dropped 3 bases, with 17 bases sitting between them. The germline V gene encodes CDR1 GTSNPN and CDR2 SVGIG (reference sequence). The CDR3 extends over 13 amino acids. The chain's CDR3 is CAGAGTYYYEQYF. The CDR3 nucleotides are TGTGCCGGGGCCGGGACATATTACTACGAGCAGTACTTC.

In this sample, this clone turned up once. The sample carries other DNA sequences with the same CDR3. The rearrangement uses TRBV5-6 and TRBJ1-5, with no clear D. The CDR3 has 16 residues. From germline, CDR1 is SGHDT and CDR2 YYEEEE. V gave up 4 bases and J gave up 3 bases, with 17 bases separating them. CDR3 amino acids: CASSPLSQADNQPQHF. CDR3 nucleotide sequence: TGTGCCAGCAGCCCGTTGAGCCAGGCAGACAATCAGCCCCAGCATTTT. Full variable domain (outside the CDR3, taken from reference TRBV5-6 and TRBJ1-5): DAGVTQSPTHLIKTRGQQVTLRCSPKSGHDTVSWYQQALGQGPQFIFQYYEEEERQRGNFPDRFSGHQFPNYSSELNVNALLLGDSALYLCASSPLSQADNQPQHFGDGTRLSIL.